This TCR beta chain was observed in a study of blood T cells in healthy people across ages. About this clonotype itself: Its target is unknown.

Notes on the study in general: Diversity of TCR beta correlated strongly with naive T cell percentage.

The extraction recovered at least 5.5 micrograms of total RNA per sample. The CDR3 spans 14 residues. V was clipped by 6 bases and J by 9 bases; unmatched bases: 7. A J-beta primer mix and a sample-barcoded 5' primer were used in a second PCR of about 7 to 12 cycles. Each CDR3 protein is one row after TCRdb ran MiXCR on the 5' RACE reads. The data show some 930,000 distinct CDR3 sequences, approximately 32% seen once. The same specimen was also included in a second study, on T cells of mothers and their children. That paper states: The yield was over 8 million TCR beta CDR3 reads from each mother and a few million from each child.

Input material: blood. The rearrangement joins TRBV12-3 or TRBV12-4 to TRBJ1-6; 8 bases are shared with TRBD1. The clonotype comes from a woman between 35 and 50 years old in good health. CDR3 sequence reads: CASSPRTGSSPLHF. CDR3 nucleotide sequence: TGTGCCAGCAGCCCTAGGACAGGGAGTTCACCCCTCCACTTT.